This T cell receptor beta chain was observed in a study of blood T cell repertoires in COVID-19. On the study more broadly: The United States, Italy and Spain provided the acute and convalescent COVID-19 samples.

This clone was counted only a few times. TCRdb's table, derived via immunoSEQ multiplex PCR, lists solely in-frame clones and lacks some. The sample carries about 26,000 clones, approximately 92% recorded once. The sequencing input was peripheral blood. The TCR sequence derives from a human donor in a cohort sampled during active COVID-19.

DNA of the CDR3: TGTGCCAGCAGCTCTGTATCTTCTGGAAACACCATATATTTT. Translation: CASSSVSSGNTIYF. The chain carries TRBV7-9 and TRBJ1-3; D not certain. Germline V gene data show CDR1 as SEHNR and CDR2 as FQNEAQ (reference sequence). The length of the CDR3 is 14 residues. The V end was cut by 4 bases, the J end by 1 base, with 8 bases between.